The next 8 T cell receptor beta chains were all read from a single sample in a study of PD-L1 blockade in urothelial cancer (dated by TCRdb to the late 2010s). The library was made by the immunoSEQ multiplex PCR assay. Held by TCRdb, this immuneACCESS table contains in-frame sequences only and omits some clones. Under half of the omission traces to an unresolved V gene where checked; the cause of the rest is unknown. Counted in this sample were about 120,000 clones; 80% to 95% of them appeared once. The ten largest clones add up to around 4% of the sample. The time point tag for this specimen amounts to: peripheral blood 6 weeks after treatment start. The sample consisted of PBMCs, taken around atezolizumab (anti-PD-L1) treatment. These TCRs come from a man between 60 and 75 years old with urothelial cancer.

This chain joins TRBV5-5 and TRBJ2-3; possibly TRBD1 for D (5 bases). CDR1 is SGHKS and CDR2 is YYEKEE in the germline V gene (reference sequence). Trimming pared 7 bases from V and 1 base from J, leaving 19 bases between. The CDR3 length is 16 residues. CDR3 coding DNA: TGTGCCAGCCGATACGGATTACAGGACCGCACAGATACGCAGTATTTT. Protein: CASRYGLQDRTDTQYF.

The J gene is TRBJ2-7, the V gene TRBV21-1; no check of the table's D call, TRBD2, against the DNA was made. TRBV21-1 is a pseudogene segment. The CDR3 is 15 residues long. The CDR3 region is CASSITGTTSYEQYF. The CDR3 DNA reads TGTGCCAGCAGCATTACCGGGACTACGTCCTACGAGCAGTACTTC.

This clone was found once. The genes are TRBV5-1 and TRBJ2-2, with TRBD1 matching 10 bases. V shed 4 bases and J 6 bases; nucleotides not matched to a gene: 12. The germline gives CDR1 SGHRS, CDR2 YFSETQ. The CDR3 runs 17 residues. This CDR3 reads CASSIRQGALRAGELFF. The CDR3 DNA reads TGCGCCAGCAGCATCCGACAGGGGGCGCTTAGGGCCGGGGAGCTGTTTTTT.

The chain recombines TRBV7-9 with TRBJ2-1; no clear D gene. Trimming stripped 8 bases from V and 4 bases from J, with 6 bases between. Germline V gene data show CDR1 as SEHNR and CDR2 as FQNEAQ (reference sequence). This CDR3 region has 11 residues. The CDR3 loop reads CASGDYNEQFF. The DNA of the CDR3 is TGTGCCAGCGGAGATTACAATGAGCAGTTCTTC.

This sequence joins TRBV6-5 and TRBJ2-1; 8 nucleotides agree with TRBD2. The CDR3 extends over 15 amino acids. Germline trimming cut 4 bases from V and 2 bases from J; bases unmatched to any gene: 4. Germline assignment: CDR1 MNHEY and CDR2 SVGAGI. CDR3 region: CASSSYGGAYNEQFF. The CDR3 DNA is TGTGCCAGCAGTTCTTACGGGGGGGCCTACAATGAGCAGTTCTTC.

This chain connects TRBV4-2 to TRBJ1-2; weak D call: TRBD1 (6 bases). CDR1 is LGHNA and CDR2 is YNFKEQ in the germline V gene. V was cut by 2 bases and J by 8 bases, with 27 bases left in between. CDR3 length equals 18 residues. The CDR3 sequence is CASSQLGEGVGTMAGYTF. The CDR3 nucleotides are TGTGCCAGCAGCCAATTGGGGGAGGGTGTCGGGACAATGGCCGGCTACACCTTC.

The rearrangement joins TRBV2 to TRBJ2-7; possibly TRBD1 for D (6 bases). Trimming took 4 bases from V and 5 from J, leaving 9 bases between them. The CDR3 has 12 amino acids. CDR1 and CDR2 (germline): SNHLY, FYNNEI. In DNA form, the CDR3 reads TGTGCCAGCAGTGCTGGGGGCCACGAGCAGTACTTC. Protein sequence: CASSAGGHEQYF.

The J gene is TRBJ2-1, the V gene TRBV4-2, with TRBD2 identical over 11 bases. The germline V gene has CDR1 LGHNA and CDR2 YNFKEQ. CDR3 length: 18 residues. The V segment lost 1 base and the J segment 5 bases; nucleotides outside the gene matches: 10. This CDR3 reads CASSQVFLAGGPNNEQFF. The CDR3 coding sequence is TGTGCCAGCAGCCAAGTCTTCTTAGCGGGAGGGCCCAACAATGAGCAGTTCTTC.